This passage covers 25 T cell receptor beta chains from one sample sequenced in a study of blood T cell repertoires in COVID-19. TCRdb's table, derived via immunoSEQ multiplex PCR, lists solely in-frame clones and lacks some. The sample shows about 60,000 clones, 70% to 90% of them seen only once. Source material: peripheral blood. These receptors all stem from a man in his 60s with acute or convalescent COVID-19.

This clone showed up just a few times. This sequence joins TRBV11-2 and TRBJ1-1; possible D gene TRBD1, 5 bases. CDR1 is SGHAT, CDR2 FQNNGV, per germline. The length of the CDR3 is 15 residues. V gave up 3 bases and J gave up 1 base, with 12 bases separating them. The CDR3 region is CASSLGQARNTEAFF. As DNA, the CDR3 is TGTGCCAGCAGCTTGGGGCAGGCCCGGAACACTGAAGCTTTCTTT.

CDR3 bases: TGTGCCAGCTCACGGAGCCGTGGCCAAACTAATGAAAAACTGTTTTTT. It encodes CASSRSRGQTNEKLFF. The rearrangement joins TRBV18 to TRBJ1-4; D gene unclear. The CDR3 contains 16 residues. V gave up 4 bases and J gave up 1 base, with 13 bases separating them. Germline V lookup: CDR1 KGHSH, CDR2 LQKENI.

This clone has a single count. The genes are TRBV5-1 and TRBJ1-5, with 9 positions matching TRBD1. J gave up 1 base and V 0 bases, and 14 bases lay outside the gene matches. Germline assignment: CDR1 SGHRS and CDR2 YFSETQ. The CDR3 spans 20 residues. The CDR3 reads CASSLDSGQGPGQSNQPQHF. The CDR3 DNA reads as TGCGCCAGCAGCTTGGATTCAGGACAGGGGCCGGGTCAAAGCAATCAGCCCCAGCATTTT.

The chain recombines TRBV7-2 with TRBJ2-1; TRBD1 matches at 9 bases. Trimming at V came to 2 bases and at J to 4 bases, leaving 3 bases not matched to a gene. The CDR3 loop spans 15 amino acids. CDR1 is SGHTA, CDR2 FQGNSA, per germline. CDR3 loop: CASSLRTGVYNEQFF. Here the CDR3 DNA reads TGTGCCAGCAGCTTAAGGACAGGGGTTTACAATGAGCAGTTCTTC.

This rearrangement joins TRBV5-1 to TRBJ1-1, with D hard to call. CDR1 and CDR2 from the germline V gene are SGHRS and YFSETQ. Trimming removed 4 bases at V and 1 base at J, with 11 bases between. This CDR3 is built from 14 residues. CDR3 in amino acids: CASSLLPGNTEAFF. CDR3 coding DNA: TGCGCCAGCAGCCTCCTCCCGGGGAACACTGAAGCTTTCTTT.

This sequence joins TRBV27 and TRBJ1-5; 9 bases are shared with TRBD1. The CDR3 spans 13 residues. Germline V CDR1 and CDR2: MNHEY, SMNVEV (reference sequence). V shed 4 bases and J 9 bases; nucleotides not matched to a gene: 4. The CDR3 reads CASSWDRESPQHF. For the CDR3, the DNA is TGTGCCAGCAGTTGGGACAGGGAATCGCCCCAGCATTTT.

V is TRBV13 and J is TRBJ2-2; TRBD2 might be the D (5 bases). The CDR3 consists of 16 residues. Between the trimmed V and J ends, which lost 5 bases and 6 bases, there was a span of 19 bases. Germline loops: CDR1 PRHDT, CDR2 FYEKMQ (reference sequence). CDR3 nucleotides: TGTGCCAGCAGCCCCCCGGGAAGCCAGAGGGCCGGGGAGCTGTTTTTT. Its translation: CASSPPGSQRAGELFF.

This sequence joins TRBV30 and TRBJ2-3; 9 positions match TRBD1. Per germline, CDR1 GTSNPN and CDR2 SVGIG (reference sequence). CDR3 length: 15 residues. The trim removed 5 bases at V and 1 base at J, leaving 7 bases unmatched. CDR3 residues: CAWEETGGGTDTQYF. The CDR3 coding sequence is TGTGCCTGGGAGGAGACAGGGGGAGGCACAGATACGCAGTATTTT.

V is TRBV7-3 and J is TRBJ2-2; weak D call: TRBD1 (5 bases). Germline V gene sequence: CDR1 SGHTA, CDR2 FQGTGA. There are 15 residues in the CDR3. Trimming pared 5 bases from V and 4 bases from J, leaving 14 bases between. The chain's CDR3 is CASSKYDSITGELFF. Here the CDR3 DNA reads TGTGCCAGCAGCAAATACGACAGTATCACCGGGGAGCTGTTTTTT.

The genes are TRBV7-3 and TRBJ2-1; maybe TRBD2 (5 bases). V lost 5 bases, J lost 7 bases, and 15 bases lay in between. This CDR3 has 14 residues. Germline V gives CDR1 SGHTA, CDR2 FQGTGA. CDR3 region: CASSPPGKGNEQFF. The DNA for the CDR3 is TGTGCCAGCAGCCCCCCGGGGAAGGGAAATGAGCAGTTCTTC.

This clone was detected a few times. V usage is TRBV11-2 and J usage is TRBJ2-7, with no clear D. The V gene's germline CDR1 is SGHAT and CDR2 FQNNGV. CDR3 size: 15 residues. Trimming cost V 3 bases and J 3 bases, with 15 bases left between them. The CDR3 coding sequence is TGTGCCAGCAGCTTCGACTGGAGCGACGTCTACGAGCAGTACTTC. Translated, it gives CASSFDWSDVYEQYF.

The chain links TRBV5-4 to TRBJ2-5; weak D call: TRBD1 (5 bases). With 5 bases removed from V and 1 base from J, the gap between germline ends came to 15 bases. The CDR3 length is 15 residues. Per germline, CDR1 SGHNT and CDR2 YYREEE (reference sequence). This CDR3 reads CASSRPGQGQETQYF. The CDR3 DNA follows: TGTGCCAGCAGTCGACCTGGCCAGGGCCAAGAGACCCAGTACTTC. Full variable domain (remainder filled in from reference TRBV5-4 and TRBJ2-5): ETGVTQSPTHLIKTRGQQVTLRCSSQSGHNTVSWYQQALGQGPQFIFQYYREEENGRGNFPPRFSGLQFPNYSSELNVNALELDDSALYLCASSRPGQGQETQYFGPGTRLLVL.

The rearrangement uses TRBV9 and TRBJ2-7, with 13 bases identical to TRBD2. The germline V gene has CDR1 SGDLS and CDR2 YYNGEE. The trim removed 2 bases at V and 4 bases at J, leaving 6 bases unmatched. This CDR3 spans 16 amino acids. This CDR3 is CASSVGLAGDSYEQYF. The CDR3 DNA reads as TGTGCCAGCAGCGTCGGACTAGCGGGAGACTCTTACGAGCAGTACTTC.

This chain connects TRBV19 to TRBJ1-5; possibly TRBD1 for D (6 bases). The CDR3 runs to 17 residues. Germline assignment: CDR1 LNHDA and CDR2 SQIVND (reference sequence). V was clipped by 5 bases and J by 2 bases, with 19 bases between them. The CDR3: CASSVHNRVFGNQPQHF. The CDR3, as DNA: TGTGCCAGTAGTGTACATAACAGGGTATTTGGCAATCAGCCCCAGCATTTT. The whole variable domain, filled in from reference TRBV19 and TRBJ1-5, reads DGGITQSPKYLFRKEGQNVTLSCEQNLNHDAMYWYRQDPGQGLRLIYYSQIVNDFQKGDIAEGYSVSREKKESFPLTVTSAQKNPTAFYLCASSVHNRVFGNQPQHFGDGTRLSIL.

The chain links TRBV2 to TRBJ1-2; 8 positions agree with TRBD1. This CDR3 spans 13 amino acids. Germline CDR1 and CDR2: SNHLY and FYNNEI. J was trimmed by 4 bases and V by 6 bases; bases with no gene match: 4. The CDR3 protein is CASRLTGGYGYTF. The CDR3 nucleotides read TGTGCCAGCAGACTAACAGGGGGCTATGGCTACACCTTC.

The V call is TRBV6-5, the J call TRBJ2-3, with a possible D match to TRBD1 (5 bases). Between the trimmed V and J ends, which lost 0 bases and 5 bases, there was a span of 12 bases. The CDR3 totals 15 residues. The V gene's germline CDR1 is MNHEY and CDR2 SVGAGI. As DNA, the CDR3 is TGTGCCAGCAGTTACTCGACCCGTCAGGGAGATACGCAGTATTTT. Translated: CASSYSTRQGDTQYF.

The chain couples TRBV10-3 to TRBJ2-3; TRBD2 agrees at 9 bases. Germline values: CDR1 ENHRY, CDR2 SYGVKD. Trimming cost V 6 bases and J 0 bases; bases outside gene matches: 4. This CDR3 has 15 residues. The CDR3 loop is CAISPGLASTDTQYF. The CDR3, as DNA: TGTGCCATCAGCCCGGGACTAGCTAGCACAGATACGCAGTATTTT.

The gene calls are TRBV5-4 and TRBJ2-1; 9 bases align to TRBD2. CDR3 length: 16 residues. In germline, CDR1 is SGHNT, CDR2 YYREEE (reference sequence). Unmatched junction bases numbered 8, after V lost 3 bases and J lost 4 bases. The CDR3 DNA follows: TGTGCCAGCAGCTCCGCGGGAGGGGTTTCTTACAATGAGCAGTTCTTC. Amino acid sequence: CASSSAGGVSYNEQFF.

The genes are TRBV27 and TRBJ2-5; 8 positions match TRBD2. V lost 8 bases to trimming and J lost 2 bases; unmatched junction nucleotides: 7. Looked up from germline, CDR1 is MNHEY and CDR2 is SMNVEV (reference sequence). This CDR3 region has 14 residues. The CDR3 here is CASSTTSGQETQYF. Here the CDR3 DNA reads TGTGCCAGCTCTACTACTAGCGGACAAGAGACCCAGTACTTC.

The chain has TRBV6-6 and TRBJ2-1; weak D call: TRBD2 (5 bases). The CDR3 has 13 amino acids. The germline gives CDR1 MNHNY, CDR2 SVGAGI (reference sequence). The germline V and J ends were trimmed by 4 bases and 5 bases, with 9 bases remaining between them. DNA of the CDR3: TGTGCCAGCAGTTTTCCGGGGAACAATGAGCAGTTCTTC. Its translation is CASSFPGNNEQFF.

The genes are TRBV4-2 and TRBJ1-5; a weak D match, TRBD1 (5 bases). The germline gives CDR1 LGHNA, CDR2 YNFKEQ. V was clipped by 0 bases and J by 7 bases, with 13 bases between them. There are 15 residues in the CDR3. This CDR3 is CASSQDGGGNQPQHF. The CDR3 DNA follows: TGTGCCAGCAGCCAAGATGGGGGGGGTAACCAGCCCCAGCATTTT.

The chain links TRBV27 to TRBJ1-2, with TRBD1 identical over 7 bases. CDR1 MNHEY and CDR2 SMNVEV come from the germline V gene (reference sequence). J lost 0 bases, V lost 4 bases, and 2 bases had no gene match. This CDR3 is 14 amino acids long. CDR3 sequence: CASSSTGANYGYTF. CDR3 bases: TGTGCCAGCAGTTCTACAGGGGCTAACTATGGCTACACCTTC.

The J gene is TRBJ2-2, the V gene TRBV2, with D possibly matching TRBD1 (5 bases). Trimming left V 6 bases short and J 4 bases short, with 12 bases between. Germline V CDR1 and CDR2: SNHLY, FYNNEI. The CDR3 has 14 residues. As DNA, the CDR3 is TGTGCCAGCAGGAGACAGTTTTCCACCGGGGAGCTGTTTTTT. Translating gives CASRRQFSTGELFF. The full variable domain, rest sourced from reference TRBV2 and TRBJ2-2, is EPEVTQTPSHQVTQMGQEVILRCVPISNHLYFYWYRQILGQKVEFLVSFYNNEISEKSEIFDDQFSVERPDGSNFTLKIRSTKLEDSAMYFCASRRQFSTGELFFGEGSRLTVL.

The CDR3 nucleotides are TGTGCCAGCAGCTCCACAGGGGCTGGGGCCAACGTCCTGACTTTC. This sequence encodes CASSSTGAGANVLTF. The chain couples TRBV7-3 to TRBJ2-6; 7 bases map to TRBD1. V lost 4 bases and J lost 2; bases outside the gene matches: 2. The CDR3 is made up of 15 amino acids. CDR1 and CDR2 from the germline V gene are SGHTA and FQGTGA.

This chain links TRBV7-8 with TRBJ2-7; 12 bases are shared with TRBD2. The V and J ends lost 2 bases and 4 bases, in that order; junction bases with no gene match: 12. This CDR3 contains 18 residues. Germline V CDR1 and CDR2: SGHVS, FQNEAQ. The CDR3 sequence is CASSLPRRLAGGLYEQYF. For the CDR3, the DNA is TGTGCCAGCAGCTTACCTCGGCGGCTAGCGGGAGGGTTGTACGAGCAGTACTTC.